This T cell receptor (beta chain) was documented in a study of CXCR3-negative and CXCR3-positive naive CD8 T cells. General observations from the study: Partial loss of CXCR3 expression followed cryopreservation; most assays used fresh PBMCs. TRBV-TRBJ usage matched between naive CXCR3-negative and CXCR3-positive cells but not between memory cells.

Per the germline V gene, CDR1 is SGHAT and CDR2 is FQNNGV. The CDR3 is 15 amino acids. The libraries of TRB cDNA were constructed through 5' RACE using UMI labels. TCRdb reprocessed the 5' RACE reads and stores each CDR3 protein as one record, lacking DNA. The table for this sample gives roughly 90,000 distinct CDR3 sequences. To note about this clonotype: Its matching antigen is unknown.

The chain combines TRBV11-2 with TRBJ2-7; TCRdb's D call of TRBD1 is untestable without DNA. The sequencing input was naive CXCR3- CD8+ T cells from blood. Subset indicated: CD45RO-CCR7+CD27+CD95- naive CD8+ T cells lacking CXCR3 (TNR3-). This receptor was identified in a human donor in good health. Some clones in this sample may be carry-over from other donors' samples. CDR3 in amino acids: CASSLEAGSTYEQYF.